This record covers a single TCR beta chain. This specimen belongs to a study of Ad26.COV2.S vaccination and SARS-CoV-2 variants. Whole-study context: Donor joined the COV1001 Ad26.COV2.S trial arm. Once or twice, 56 days apart, Ad26.COV2.S was delivered intramuscularly.

As for treatment: approximately 18 received Ad26.COV2.S at low or high dose, single or two shots; 5 received placebo; per-sample allocation not given. It was on day 63 after the first vaccine or placebo injection that samples were taken. The protocol was immunoSEQ multiplex PCR, while the TCRdb copy is restricted to in-frame clones and leaves out a portion. Of 440,000 or so clones in the sample, about 90% were seen once. Germline V gives CDR1 SGHDN, CDR2 FVKESK. This CDR3 spans 15 amino acids. With 2 bases clipped from V and 1 base from J, the junction kept 3 bases outside the gene matches. The clonotype was recovered from a person between 18 and 65 years old who received the Ad26.COV2.S COVID-19 vaccine or a placebo. Source: peripheral blood, taken in a trial of Ad26.COV2.S vaccine versus placebo. V usage is TRBV14 and J usage is TRBJ2-5, with 8 bases identical to TRBD1. The CDR3 loop is CASSQNRGAQETQYF. As DNA, the CDR3 is TGTGCCAGCAGCCAAAACAGGGGGGCCCAAGAGACCCAGTACTTC. Based on the CDR3 plus reference TRBV14 and TRBJ2-5, the full variable domain is EAGVTQFPSHSVIEKGQTVTLRCDPISGHDNLYWYRRVMGKEIKFLLHFVKESKQDESGMPNNRFLAERTGGTYSTLKVQPAELEDSGVYFCASSQNRGAQETQYFGPGTRLLVL.